These T cell receptor beta chains were read from a single sample in a study of CD4 T cells in relation to SARS-CoV-2 and coronaviruses. These TCRs are of unknown antigen specificity. Clones were read by immunoSEQ multiplex PCR, and TCRdb kept only the in-frame ones, dropping some. The sample shows approximately 20,000 clones, around 81% of them seen only once. Sequenced material: CD4+ T cells from PBMCs, cultured in vitro. These receptors originate from a human donor in good health. CDR3s include the opening cysteine and the closing phenylalanine or tryptophan. A D gene is named only where the DNA matches it firmly. Clone size is not always given. Where it is, it says once, few, many or a class for expanded clones.

.	TRBV18	.	TRBJ1-4	CASSPTGGRNEKLFF	TGTGCCAGCTCACCGACCGGGGGCCGAAATGAAAAACTGTTTTTT
TRBD1	TRBV25-1	once	TRBJ1-2	CASSESLGGQESFGYTF	TGTGCCAGCAGTGAATCCCTAGGCGGACAGGAATCCTTTGGCTACACCTTC
TRBD2	TRBV5-1	.	TRBJ2-1	CASSLGPGLAGASEQFF	TGCGCCAGCAGCTTGGGACCGGGACTAGCGGGAGCGTCTGAGCAGTTCTTC
.	TRBV30	once	TRBJ2-7	CAWNSGPPYEQYF	TGTGCCTGGAACTCCGGACCGCCGTACGAGCAGTACTTC
TRBD1	TRBV5-1	.	TRBJ2-7	CASSYDGTESYEQYF	TGCGCCAGCAGTTACGACGGGACAGAGTCCTACGAGCAGTACTTC
.	TRBV7-9	once	TRBJ2-7	CASSLARQAPAYEQYF	TGTGCCAGCAGCTTAGCCCGACAGGCACCAGCCTACGAGCAGTACTTC
TRBD2	TRBV5-1	.	TRBJ2-5	CASSPLSGSGGETQYF	TGCGCCAGCAGCCCCTTGAGCGGGAGTGGTGGAGAGACCCAGTACTTC
.	TRBV7-9	.	TRBJ2-5	CASSLGGGWEETQYF	TGTGCCAGCAGCTTAGGGGGGGGCTGGGAAGAGACCCAGTACTTC
.	TRBV6-5	.	TRBJ1-6	CAVRGYNSPLHF	TGTGCCGTCAGAGGGTATAATTCACCCCTCCACTTT
.	TRBV5-6	few	TRBJ1-2	CASSRDVTYGYTF	TGTGCCAGCAGCCGGGACGTCACCTATGGCTACACCTTC
.	TRBV4-1	.	TRBJ1-5	CASSQVGGNQPQHF	TGCGCCAGCAGCCAAGTGGGGGGCAATCAGCCCCAGCATTTT
TRBD2	TRBV19	.	TRBJ2-1	CASSDGGGGGNEQFF	TGTGCCAGTAGCGATGGCGGGGGGGGAGGGAATGAGCAGTTCTTC
TRBD2	TRBV6-6	.	TRBJ2-1	CASSGTSGSKYNEQFF	TGTGCCAGCAGTGGGACTAGCGGGAGTAAGTACAATGAGCAGTTCTTC
.	TRBV12-3/TRBV12-4	.	TRBJ2-1	CASSQRWDEQFF	TGTGCCAGCAGTCAGAGGTGGGATGAGCAGTTCTTC
TRBD1	TRBV30	.	TRBJ1-1	CAWSLTGARGKAFF	TGTGCCTGGAGTTTGACAGGGGCGCGTGGTAAAGCTTTCTTT
TRBD2	TRBV7-2	few	TRBJ2-4	CASSSGGQNIQYF	TGTGCCAGCTCGAGCGGGGGGCAAAACATTCAGTACTTC
TRBD2	TRBV4-3	.	TRBJ2-3	CASSQVFRGGGTDTQYF	TGCGCCAGCAGCCAAGTCTTTCGGGGGGGCGGCACAGATACGCAGTATTTT
.	TRBV7-2	.	TRBJ1-4	CASSQETVSEKLFF	TGTGCCAGCAGCCAAGAGACAGTGTCTGAAAAACTGTTTTTT
.	TRBV19	.	TRBJ2-3	CASSMADTQYF	TGTGCCAGTAGCATGGCAGATACGCAGTATTTT
.	TRBV6-4	.	TRBJ1-5	CASSPQGGQPQHF	TGTGCCAGCAGTCCCCAGGGTGGTCAGCCCCAGCATTTT
TRBD1	TRBV6-5	few	TRBJ2-1	CASSYGDRGNEQFF	TGTGCCAGCAGTTACGGGGACAGGGGAAATGAGCAGTTCTTC
TRBD1	TRBV28	.	TRBJ1-4	CASSPGQTSTNEKLFF	TGTGCCAGCAGTCCGGGACAGACTTCCACTAATGAAAAACTGTTTTTT
TRBD2	TRBV27	.	TRBJ2-5	CASSSLTSGGGETQYF	TGTGCCAGCAGTTCACTAACTAGCGGGGGTGGGGAGACCCAGTACTTC
TRBD2	TRBV3-1/TRBV3-2	once	TRBJ2-5	CASSPGVAGYGETQYF	TGTGCCAGCAGCCCTGGGGTAGCGGGGTATGGAGAGACCCAGTACTTC
.	TRBV10-3	.	TRBJ1-3	CAISGSIEGNTIYF	TGTGCCATCAGTGGGTCGATAGAGGGAAACACCATATATTTT
TRBD2	TRBV10-1	few	TRBJ2-2	CASSVSGETGELFF	TGCGCCAGCAGTGTTAGCGGGGAAACCGGGGAGCTGTTTTTT
TRBD1	TRBV27	.	TRBJ2-5	CASSQGQGQVETQYF	TGTGCCAGCAGCCAAGGACAGGGTCAAGTAGAGACCCAGTACTTC
TRBD1	TRBV18	.	TRBJ2-2	CASSPGDRETGELFF	TGTGCCAGCTCACCAGGAGACAGGGAGACCGGGGAGCTGTTTTTT
.	TRBV30	.	TRBJ1-3	CAWSLYRMGTYGNTIYF	TGTGCCTGGAGTTTGTACAGAATGGGGACTTATGGAAACACCATATATTTT
TRBD2	TRBV9	once	TRBJ2-3	CASSPRFSGDTDTQYF	TGTGCCAGCAGCCCCCGGTTTAGCGGGGACACAGATACGCAGTATTTT
TRBD1	TRBV14	.	TRBJ2-7	CASSRNRDSIYEQYF	TGTGCCAGCAGCCGTAACCGGGACAGTATCTACGAGCAGTACTTC
.	TRBV19	.	TRBJ1-5	CASNPTDISYSNQPQHF	TGTGCCAGTAACCCCACCGACATCTCCTATAGCAATCAGCCCCAGCATTTT
TRBD2	TRBV9	.	TRBJ2-1	CASSPGLAVNEQFF	TGTGCCAGCAGCCCAGGACTAGCGGTCAATGAGCAGTTCTTC
.	TRBV30	.	TRBJ2-3	CAWSVGGQDTQYF	TGTGCCTGGAGTGTCGGAGGGCAAGATACGCAGTATTTT
.	TRBV15	.	TRBJ2-7	CATSRVHEQYF	TGTGCCACCAGCAGAGTCCACGAGCAGTACTTC
.	TRBV11-2	.	TRBJ2-1	CASSLDPTAAEQFF	TGTGCCAGCAGCTTAGACCCCACTGCGGCTGAGCAGTTCTTC
.	TRBV11-2	.	TRBJ1-1	CASTAGSWGTEAFF	TGTGCCAGCACCGCGGGATCCTGGGGCACTGAAGCTTTCTTT
.	TRBV6-4	once	TRBJ1-2	CASSPTGTPYGYTF	TGTGCCAGCAGTCCAACAGGGACCCCCTATGGCTACACCTTC
.	TRBV9	.	TRBJ1-2	CASSVGGVDYGYTF	TGTGCCAGCAGCGTAGGGGGGGTCGACTATGGCTACACCTTC
TRBD1	TRBV3-1/TRBV3-2	few	TRBJ1-1	CASSQRQGWGGAFF	TGTGCCAGCAGCCAGAGACAGGGATGGGGGGGAGCTTTCTTT
.	TRBV18	.	TRBJ1-1	CASSPQGIEAFF	TGTGCCAGCTCACCACAAGGAATTGAAGCTTTCTTT
.	TRBV6-1	.	TRBJ1-2	CASELGRNYGYTF	TGTGCCAGTGAGCTCGGGAGAAACTATGGCTACACCTTC
.	TRBV7-9	.	TRBJ2-5	CASSFPEGVETQYF	TGTGCCAGCAGCTTTCCGGAGGGAGTCGAGACCCAGTACTTC
TRBD2	TRBV19	.	TRBJ2-5	CASKLAGGRETQYF	TGTGCCAGTAAACTAGCGGGGGGGCGAGAGACCCAGTACTTC
TRBD1	TRBV19	.	TRBJ2-7	CASSKGQFTYEQYF	TGTGCCAGTAGTAAGGGACAGTTCACCTACGAGCAGTACTTC
.	TRBV5-6	.	TRBJ2-7	CASSSSSYEQYF	TGTGCCAGCAGCTCGAGCTCCTACGAGCAGTACTTC
TRBD2	TRBV10-3	.	TRBJ2-1	CANRAGGYNEQFF	TGTGCCAACCGAGCGGGAGGCTACAATGAGCAGTTCTTC
.	TRBV4-3	.	TRBJ1-3	CASSPSGNTIYF	TGCGCCAGCAGCCCCTCTGGAAACACCATATATTTT
TRBD1	TRBV27	.	TRBJ1-1	CASSSGTASMTTEAFF	TGTGCCAGCAGTTCTGGGACAGCATCGATGACGACTGAAGCTTTCTTT